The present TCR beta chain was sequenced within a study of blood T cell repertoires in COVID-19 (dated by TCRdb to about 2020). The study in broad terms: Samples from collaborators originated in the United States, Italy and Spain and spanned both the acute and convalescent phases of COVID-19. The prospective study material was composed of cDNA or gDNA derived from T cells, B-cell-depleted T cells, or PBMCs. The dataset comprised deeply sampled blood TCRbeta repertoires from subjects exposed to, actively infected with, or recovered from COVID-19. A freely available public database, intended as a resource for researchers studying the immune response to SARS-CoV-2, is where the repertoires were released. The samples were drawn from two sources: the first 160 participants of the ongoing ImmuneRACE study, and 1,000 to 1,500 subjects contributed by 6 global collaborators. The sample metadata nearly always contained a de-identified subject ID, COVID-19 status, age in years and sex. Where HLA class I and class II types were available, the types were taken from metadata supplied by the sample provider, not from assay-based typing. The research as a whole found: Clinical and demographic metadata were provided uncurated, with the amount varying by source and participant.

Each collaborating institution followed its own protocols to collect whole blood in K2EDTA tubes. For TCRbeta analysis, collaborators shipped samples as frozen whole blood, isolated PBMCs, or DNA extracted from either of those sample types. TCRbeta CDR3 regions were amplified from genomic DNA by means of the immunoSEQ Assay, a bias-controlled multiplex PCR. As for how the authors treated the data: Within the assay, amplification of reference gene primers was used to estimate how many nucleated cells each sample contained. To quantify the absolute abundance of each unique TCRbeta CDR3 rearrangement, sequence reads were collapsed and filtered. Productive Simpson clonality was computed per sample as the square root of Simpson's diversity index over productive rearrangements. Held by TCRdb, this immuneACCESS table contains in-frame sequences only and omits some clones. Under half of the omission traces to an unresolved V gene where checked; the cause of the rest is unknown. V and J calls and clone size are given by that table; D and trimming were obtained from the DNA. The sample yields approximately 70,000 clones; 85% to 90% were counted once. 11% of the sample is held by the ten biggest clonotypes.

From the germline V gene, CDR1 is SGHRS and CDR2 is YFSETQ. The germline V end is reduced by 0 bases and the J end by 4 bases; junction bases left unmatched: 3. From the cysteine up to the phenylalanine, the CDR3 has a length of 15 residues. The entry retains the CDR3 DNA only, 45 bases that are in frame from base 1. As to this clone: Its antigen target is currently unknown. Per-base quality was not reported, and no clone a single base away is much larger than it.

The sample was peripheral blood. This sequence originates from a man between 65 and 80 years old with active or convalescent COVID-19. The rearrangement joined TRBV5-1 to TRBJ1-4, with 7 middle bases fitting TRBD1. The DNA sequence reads TGCGCCAGCAGCTTGGGGCAGGGGGTTAATGAAAAACTGTTTTTT. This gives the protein CASSLGQGVNEKLFF.